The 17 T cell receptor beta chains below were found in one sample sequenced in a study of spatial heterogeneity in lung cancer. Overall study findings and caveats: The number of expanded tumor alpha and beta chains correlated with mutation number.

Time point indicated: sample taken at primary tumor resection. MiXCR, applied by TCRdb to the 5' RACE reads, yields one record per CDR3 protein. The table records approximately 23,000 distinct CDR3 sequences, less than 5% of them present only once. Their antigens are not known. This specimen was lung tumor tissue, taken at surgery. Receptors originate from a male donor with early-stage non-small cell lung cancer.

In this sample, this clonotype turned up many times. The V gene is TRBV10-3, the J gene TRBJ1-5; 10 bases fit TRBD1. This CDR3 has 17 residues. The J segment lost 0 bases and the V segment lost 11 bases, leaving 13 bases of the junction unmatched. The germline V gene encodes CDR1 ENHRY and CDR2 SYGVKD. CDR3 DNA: TGTGCCTCCCAGACAGGGGGCAGGGGGTATAGCAATCAGCCCCAGCATTTT. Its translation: CASQTGGRGYSNQPQHF.

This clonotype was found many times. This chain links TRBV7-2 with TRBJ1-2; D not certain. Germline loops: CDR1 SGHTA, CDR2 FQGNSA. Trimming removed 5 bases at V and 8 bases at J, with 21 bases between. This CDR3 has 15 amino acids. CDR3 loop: CASSPQLQKSGGYTF. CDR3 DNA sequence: TGTGCCAGCAGCCCACAATTACAGAAATCAGGCGGCTACACCTTC.

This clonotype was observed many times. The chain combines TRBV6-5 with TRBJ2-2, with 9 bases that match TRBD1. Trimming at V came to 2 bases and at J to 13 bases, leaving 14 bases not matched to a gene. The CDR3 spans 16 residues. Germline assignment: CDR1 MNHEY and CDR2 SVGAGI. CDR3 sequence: CASSYLGTGTPMGLFF. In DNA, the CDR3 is TGTGCCAGCAGTTACCTCGGGACAGGGACTCCTATGGGGCTGTTTTTT.

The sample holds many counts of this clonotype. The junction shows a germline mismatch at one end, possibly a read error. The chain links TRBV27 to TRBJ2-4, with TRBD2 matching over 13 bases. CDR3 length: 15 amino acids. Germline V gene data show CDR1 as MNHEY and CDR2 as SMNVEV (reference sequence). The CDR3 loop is CASSRRFPGLAGLNF. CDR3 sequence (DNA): TGTGCCAGCAGTCGGAGATTTCCGGGACTAGCGGGACTCAACTTC.

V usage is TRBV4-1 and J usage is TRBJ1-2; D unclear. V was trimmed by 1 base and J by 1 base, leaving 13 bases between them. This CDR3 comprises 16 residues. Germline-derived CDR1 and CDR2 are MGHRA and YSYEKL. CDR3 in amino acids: CASSQVGSGDNYGYTF. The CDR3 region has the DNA TGCGCCAGCAGCCAAGTCGGGTCAGGAGATAACTATGGCTACACCTTC.

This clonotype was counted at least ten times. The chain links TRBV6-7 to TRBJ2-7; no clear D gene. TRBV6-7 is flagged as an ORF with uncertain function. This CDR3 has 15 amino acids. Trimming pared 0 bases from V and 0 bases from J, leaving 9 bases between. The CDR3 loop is CASSYSPECSYEQYF. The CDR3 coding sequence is TGTGCCAGCAGTTACTCACCGGAATGCTCCTACGAGCAGTACTTC.

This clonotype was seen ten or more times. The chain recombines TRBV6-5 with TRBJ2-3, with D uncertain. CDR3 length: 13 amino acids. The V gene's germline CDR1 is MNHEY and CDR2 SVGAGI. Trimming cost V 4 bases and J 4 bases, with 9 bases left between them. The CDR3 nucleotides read TGTGCCAGCAGTTTCATGGGTGCAGATACGCAGTATTTT. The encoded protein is CASSFMGADTQYF.

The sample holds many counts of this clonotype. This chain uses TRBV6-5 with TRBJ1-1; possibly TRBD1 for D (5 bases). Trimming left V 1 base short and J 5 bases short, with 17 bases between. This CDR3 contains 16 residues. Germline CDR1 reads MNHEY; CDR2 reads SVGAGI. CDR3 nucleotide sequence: TGTGCCAGCAGTTACTACCCACCCCCGGGGCAGACTGAAGCTTTCTTT. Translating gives CASSYYPPPGQTEAFF.

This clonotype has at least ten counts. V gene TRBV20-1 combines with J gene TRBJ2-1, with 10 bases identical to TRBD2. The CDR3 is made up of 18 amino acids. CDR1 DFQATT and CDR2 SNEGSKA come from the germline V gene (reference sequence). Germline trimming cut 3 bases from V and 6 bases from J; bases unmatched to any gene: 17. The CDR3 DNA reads TGCAGTGCTAGCCATCATCTGGCTAGCGGGAGTAGGGGCAATGAGCAGTTCTTC. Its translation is CSASHHLASGSRGNEQFF.

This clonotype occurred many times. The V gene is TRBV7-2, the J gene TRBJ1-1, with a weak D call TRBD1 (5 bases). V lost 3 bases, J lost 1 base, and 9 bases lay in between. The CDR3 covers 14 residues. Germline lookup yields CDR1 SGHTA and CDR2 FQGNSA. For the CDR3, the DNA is TGTGCCAGCAGCTTTGTCGGGGGGAACACTGAAGCTTTCTTT. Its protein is CASSFVGGNTEAFF. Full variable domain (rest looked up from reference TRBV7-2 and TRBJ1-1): GAGVSQSPSNKVTEKGKDVELRCDPISGHTALYWYRQSLGQGLEFLIYFQGNSAPDKSGLPSDRFSAERTGGSVSTLTIQRTQQEDSAVYLCASSFVGGNTEAFFGQGTRLTVV.

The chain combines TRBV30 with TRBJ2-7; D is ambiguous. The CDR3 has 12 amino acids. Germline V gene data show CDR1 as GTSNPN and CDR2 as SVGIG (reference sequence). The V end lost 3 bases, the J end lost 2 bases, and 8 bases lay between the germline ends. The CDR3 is CAWRQVAYEQYF. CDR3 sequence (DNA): TGTGCCTGGAGGCAGGTCGCCTACGAGCAGTACTTC.

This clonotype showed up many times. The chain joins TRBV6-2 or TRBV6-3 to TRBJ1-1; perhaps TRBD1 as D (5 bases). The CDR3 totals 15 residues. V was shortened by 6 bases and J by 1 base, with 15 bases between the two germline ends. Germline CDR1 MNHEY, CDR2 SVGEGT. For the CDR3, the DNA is TGTGCCAGCAGACTATCCGGACACCCGAACACTGAAGCTTTCTTT. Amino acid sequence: CASRLSGHPNTEAFF.

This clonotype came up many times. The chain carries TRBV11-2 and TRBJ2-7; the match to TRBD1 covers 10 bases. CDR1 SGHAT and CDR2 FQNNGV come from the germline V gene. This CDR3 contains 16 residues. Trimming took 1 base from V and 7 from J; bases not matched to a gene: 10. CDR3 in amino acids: CASSLVPTGGGTEQYF. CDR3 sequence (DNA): TGTGCCAGCAGCTTAGTACCGACAGGGGGCGGGACTGAGCAGTACTTC.

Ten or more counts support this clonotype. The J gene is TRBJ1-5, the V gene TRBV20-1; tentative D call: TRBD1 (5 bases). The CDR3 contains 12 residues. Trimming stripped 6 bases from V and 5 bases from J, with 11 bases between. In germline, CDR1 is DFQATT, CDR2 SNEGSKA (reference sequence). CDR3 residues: CSAMTADQPQHF. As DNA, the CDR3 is TGCAGTGCAATGACAGCCGATCAGCCCCAGCATTTT.

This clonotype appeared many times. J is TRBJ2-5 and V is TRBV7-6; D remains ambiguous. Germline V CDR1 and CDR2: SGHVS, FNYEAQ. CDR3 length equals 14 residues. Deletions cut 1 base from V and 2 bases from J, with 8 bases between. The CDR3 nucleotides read TGTGCCAGCAGCTTAGTGCTGTCTCAAGAGACCCAGTACTTC. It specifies CASSLVLSQETQYF.

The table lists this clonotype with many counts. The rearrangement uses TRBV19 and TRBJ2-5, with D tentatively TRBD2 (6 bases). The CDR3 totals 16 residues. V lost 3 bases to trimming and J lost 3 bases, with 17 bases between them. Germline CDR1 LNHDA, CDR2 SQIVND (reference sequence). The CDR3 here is CASSMGLGTLEETQYF. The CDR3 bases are TGTGCCAGTAGTATGGGCCTCGGGACTCTGGAAGAGACCCAGTACTTC.

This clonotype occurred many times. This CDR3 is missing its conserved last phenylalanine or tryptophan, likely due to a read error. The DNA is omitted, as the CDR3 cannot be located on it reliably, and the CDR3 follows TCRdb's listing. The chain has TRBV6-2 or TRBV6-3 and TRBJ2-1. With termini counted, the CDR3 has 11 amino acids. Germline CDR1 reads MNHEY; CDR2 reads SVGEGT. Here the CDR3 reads CASSIPTPRIL.